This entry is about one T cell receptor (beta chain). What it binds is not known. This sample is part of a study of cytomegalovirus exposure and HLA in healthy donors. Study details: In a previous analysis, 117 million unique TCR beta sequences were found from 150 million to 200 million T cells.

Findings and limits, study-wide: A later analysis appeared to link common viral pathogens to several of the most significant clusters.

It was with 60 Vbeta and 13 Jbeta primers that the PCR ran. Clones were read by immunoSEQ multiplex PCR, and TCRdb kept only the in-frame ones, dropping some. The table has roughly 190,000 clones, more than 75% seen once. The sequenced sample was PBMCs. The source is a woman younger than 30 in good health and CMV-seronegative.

CDR3: CASSSVRSTGKSVEAFF. The CDR3 region has the DNA TGTGCCAGCAGCTCTGTGAGGTCGACAGGGAAATCAGTTGAAGCTTTCTTT. V gene TRBV9 combines with J gene TRBJ1-1, with 7 nucleotides matching TRBD1. This CDR3 is built from 17 residues. The germline V gene encodes CDR1 SGDLS and CDR2 YYNGEE. V trimming: 4 bases; J trimming: 7 bases; junction bases outside the gene matches: 19.